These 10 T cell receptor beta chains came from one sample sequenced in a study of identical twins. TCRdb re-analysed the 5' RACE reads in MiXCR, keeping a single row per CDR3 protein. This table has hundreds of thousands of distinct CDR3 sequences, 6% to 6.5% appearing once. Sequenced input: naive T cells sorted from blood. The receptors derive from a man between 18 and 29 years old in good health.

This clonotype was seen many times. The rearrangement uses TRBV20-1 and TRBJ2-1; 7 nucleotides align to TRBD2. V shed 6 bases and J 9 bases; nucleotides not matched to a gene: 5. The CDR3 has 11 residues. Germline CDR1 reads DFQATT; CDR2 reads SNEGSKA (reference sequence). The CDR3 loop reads CSAWGRGEQFF. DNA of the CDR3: TGCAGTGCGTGGGGGAGGGGTGAGCAGTTCTTC.

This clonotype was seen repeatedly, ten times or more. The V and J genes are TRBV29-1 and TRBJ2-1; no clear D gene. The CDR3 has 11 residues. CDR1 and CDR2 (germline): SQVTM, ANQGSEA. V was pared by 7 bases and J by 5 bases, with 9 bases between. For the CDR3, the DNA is TGCAGCGCTAGTTCCCACAATGAGCAGTTCTTC. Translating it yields CSASSHNEQFF.

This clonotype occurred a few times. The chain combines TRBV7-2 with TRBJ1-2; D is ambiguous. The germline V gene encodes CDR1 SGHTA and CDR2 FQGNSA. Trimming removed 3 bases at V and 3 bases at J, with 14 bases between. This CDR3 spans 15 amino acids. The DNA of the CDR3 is TGTGCCAGCAGCTTGAGATTCGGTAATGACTATGGCTACACCTTC. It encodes CASSLRFGNDYGYTF.

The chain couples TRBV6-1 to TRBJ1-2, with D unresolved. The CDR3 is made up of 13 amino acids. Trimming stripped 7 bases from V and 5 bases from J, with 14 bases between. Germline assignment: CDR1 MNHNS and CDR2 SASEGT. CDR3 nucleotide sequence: TGTGCCAGCACCCCCGGGAGGAAGTATGGCTACACCTTC. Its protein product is CASTPGRKYGYTF.

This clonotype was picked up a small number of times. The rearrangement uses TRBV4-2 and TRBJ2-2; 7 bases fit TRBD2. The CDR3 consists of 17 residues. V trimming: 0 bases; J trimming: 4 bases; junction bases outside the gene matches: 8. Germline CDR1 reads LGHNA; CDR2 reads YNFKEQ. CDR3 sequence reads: CASSQEGTGGLTGELFF. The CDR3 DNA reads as TGTGCCAGCAGCCAAGAAGGAACGGGAGGCCTCACCGGGGAGCTGTTTTTT.

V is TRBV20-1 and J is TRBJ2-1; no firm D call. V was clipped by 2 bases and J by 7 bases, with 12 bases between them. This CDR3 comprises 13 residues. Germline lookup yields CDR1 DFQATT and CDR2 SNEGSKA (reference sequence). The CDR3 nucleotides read TGCAGTGCTAGATCGGACCCCCAGAATGAGCAGTTCTTC. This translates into CSARSDPQNEQFF.

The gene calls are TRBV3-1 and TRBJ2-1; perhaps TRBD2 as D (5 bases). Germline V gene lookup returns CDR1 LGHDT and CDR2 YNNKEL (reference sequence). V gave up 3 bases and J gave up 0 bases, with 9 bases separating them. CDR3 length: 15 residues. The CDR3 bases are TGTGCCAGCAGCCACGGGGAAAGCTCCTACAATGAGCAGTTCTTC. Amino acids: CASSHGESSYNEQFF.

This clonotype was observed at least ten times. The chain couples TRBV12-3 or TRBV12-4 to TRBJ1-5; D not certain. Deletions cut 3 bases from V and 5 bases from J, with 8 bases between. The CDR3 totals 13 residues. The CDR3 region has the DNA TGTGCCAGCAGTTTTTCGAGGGATCAGCCCCAGCATTTT. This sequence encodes CASSFSRDQPQHF.

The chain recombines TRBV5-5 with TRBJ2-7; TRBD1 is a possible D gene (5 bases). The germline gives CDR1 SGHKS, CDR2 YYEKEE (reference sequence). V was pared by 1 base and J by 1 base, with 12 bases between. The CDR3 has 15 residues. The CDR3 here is CASSLLDSPSYEQYF. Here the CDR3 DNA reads TGTGCCAGCAGCTTGCTAGACAGCCCGTCCTACGAGCAGTACTTC.

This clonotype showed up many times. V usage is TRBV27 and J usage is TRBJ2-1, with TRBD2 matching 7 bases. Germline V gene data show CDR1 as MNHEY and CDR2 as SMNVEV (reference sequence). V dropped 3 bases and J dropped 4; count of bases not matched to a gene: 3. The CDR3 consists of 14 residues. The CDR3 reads CASSFSGPYNEQFF. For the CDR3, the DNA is TGTGCCAGCAGTTTTAGCGGGCCATACAATGAGCAGTTCTTC.